The 32 T cell receptor beta chains below were found in one sample sequenced in a study of cytomegalovirus exposure and HLA in healthy donors. PCR primers comprised 60 Vbeta and 13 Jbeta primers. The table came from immunoSEQ multiplex PCR; TCRdb's copy has only in-frame clones and leaves some out. Of about 160,000 clones in the sample, roughly 79% were seen once. Sequenced sample: PBMCs. The receptors shown here come from a male donor in good health and CMV-seropositive.

The V and J genes are TRBV9 and TRBJ2-7; 9 bases line up with TRBD1. After removal of 0 bases from V and 2 bases from J, the junction contained 3 bases not matched to a gene. The CDR3 length is 15 residues. Germline CDR1 reads SGDLS; CDR2 reads YYNGEE. CDR3 sequence reads: CASSVGGTGTYEQYF. CDR3 nucleotides: TGTGCCAGCAGCGTAGGCGGGACAGGGACCTACGAGCAGTACTTC.

The chain uses TRBV27 and TRBJ1-1; D is perhaps TRBD1 (6 bases). Germline V gene sequence: CDR1 MNHEY, CDR2 SMNVEV (reference sequence). V lost 1 base to trimming and J lost 0 bases, with 12 bases between them. This CDR3 is 16 amino acids long. The CDR3 protein is CASSLYAGQLNTEAFF. The CDR3 DNA follows: TGTGCCAGCAGTTTATACGCCGGACAGTTGAACACTGAAGCTTTCTTT.

This rearrangement joins TRBV9 to TRBJ2-3, with TRBD2 matching over 8 bases. Germline V CDR1 and CDR2: SGDLS, YYNGEE. The CDR3 loop spans 16 amino acids. J lost 2 bases, V lost 3 bases, and 8 bases had no gene match. This chain's CDR3 is CASSAVAGTNTDTQYF. The CDR3 DNA reads TGTGCCAGCAGCGCCGTAGCGGGGACTAACACAGATACGCAGTATTTT. Together with reference TRBV9 and TRBJ2-3, the CDR3 gives the full variable domain: DSGVTQTPKHLITATGQRVTLRCSPRSGDLSVYWYQQSLDQGLQFLIQYYNGEERAKGNILERFSAQQFPDLHSELNLSSLELGDSALYFCASSAVAGTNTDTQYFGPGTRLTVL.

The chain has TRBV2 and TRBJ2-1, with 7 nucleotides matching TRBD2. Germline values: CDR1 SNHLY, CDR2 FYNNEI. Unmatched junction bases numbered 8, after V lost 4 bases and J lost 5 bases. There are 15 residues in the CDR3. This CDR3 is CASSGASGPNNEQFF. Written as DNA, the CDR3 is TGTGCCAGCAGTGGGGCTAGCGGACCAAACAATGAGCAGTTCTTC.

V and J are TRBV11-3 and TRBJ2-4; maybe TRBD1 (6 bases). V lost 5 bases and J 5 bases, leaving 10 bases between the germline ends. Germline V lookup: CDR1 SGHNT, CDR2 YENEEA. The CDR3 contains 13 residues. CDR3 region: CASSPGQQNIQYF. The CDR3 nucleotides are TGTGCCAGCAGCCCAGGACAGCAAAACATTCAGTACTTC.

In its sample, this clone was seen a few times. The chain has TRBV5-6 and TRBJ1-2, with 7 bases lining up with TRBD1. The CDR3 is made up of 14 amino acids. Germline CDR1 SGHDT, CDR2 YYEEEE. V trimming: 4 bases; J trimming: 2 bases; junction bases outside the gene matches: 5. The CDR3 nucleotides read TGTGCCAGCAGCAAAGGACAGGCGAACTATGGCTACACCTTC. This gives the protein CASSKGQANYGYTF.

The rearrangement uses TRBV6-5 and TRBJ2-5, with 8 bases fitting TRBD2. The V segment lost 5 bases and the J segment 6 bases; nucleotides outside the gene matches: 11. The CDR3 totals 15 residues. CDR1 is MNHEY, CDR2 SVGAGI, per germline. The CDR3 sequence is CASSGPGGGRKTQYF. CDR3 bases: TGTGCCAGCAGTGGACCGGGGGGGGGCCGGAAGACCCAGTACTTC.

This chain joins TRBV5-1 and TRBJ1-5, with D possibly being TRBD1 (6 bases). Germline V lookup: CDR1 SGHRS, CDR2 YFSETQ. The CDR3 covers 15 residues. Trimming removed 2 bases from V and 6 bases from J, with 15 bases in between. CDR3 coding DNA: TGCGCCAGCAGCTTAGTGGCAGGGGCATCTCAGCCCCAGCATTTT. This encodes CASSLVAGASQPQHF.

V and J are TRBV7-9 and TRBJ1-3, with D possibly matching TRBD1 (5 bases). Trimming pared 1 base from V and 4 bases from J, leaving 5 bases between. Germline loops: CDR1 SEHNR, CDR2 FQNEAQ (reference sequence). The CDR3 runs to 13 residues. The CDR3 reads CASSLGTGNTIYF. DNA for the CDR3: TGTGCCAGCAGCTTAGGGACAGGAAACACCATATATTTT.

The CDR3 loop reads CASTPRQGNNSPLHF. The CDR3 DNA is TGTGCCAGCACTCCCCGACAGGGTAATAATTCACCCCTCCACTTT. The rearrangement joins TRBV19 to TRBJ1-6, with 7 bases aligning to TRBD1. Germline trimming cut 9 bases from V and 5 bases from J; bases unmatched to any gene: 10. Germline V gene data show CDR1 as LNHDA and CDR2 as SQIVND (reference sequence). The CDR3 has 15 residues.

The V gene is TRBV4-3, the J gene TRBJ2-7, with TRBD1 matching 9 bases. The CDR3 loop spans 21 amino acids. Trimming at V came to 3 bases and at J to 2 bases, leaving 23 bases not matched to a gene. The germline V gene has CDR1 LGHNA and CDR2 YSLEER. For the CDR3, the DNA is TGCGCCAGCAGCCAGGGAACCGGGACAGGGCCTAGCGGAGAAGATGCCTACGAGCAGTACTTC. Protein product: CASSQGTGTGPSGEDAYEQYF.

A few counts support this clone. The chain joins TRBV5-6 to TRBJ2-7; weak D call: TRBD1 (5 bases). Trimming took 0 bases from V and 5 from J, leaving 12 bases between them. This CDR3 is built from 14 residues. The germline CDR1 and CDR2 sequences are SGHDT and YYEEEE. CDR3 DNA sequence: TGTGCCAGCAGCTTGGAAGGACATGGTCACGAGCAGTACTTC. Translated: CASSLEGHGHEQYF.

This chain joins TRBV14 and TRBJ2-4, with 9 positions matching TRBD2. Looked up from germline, CDR1 is SGHDN and CDR2 is FVKESK. Unmatched junction bases numbered 10, after V lost 0 bases and J lost 7 bases. The CDR3 loop spans 17 amino acids. CDR3 bases: TGTGCCAGCAGCCAAGAAGGGGGACTAGCCCCCTGGAACATTCAGTACTTC. Amino acids: CASSQEGGLAPWNIQYF.

The J gene is TRBJ1-1, the V gene TRBV9; 9 nucleotides align to TRBD1. There are 14 residues in the CDR3. The trim removed 1 base at V and 5 bases at J, leaving 3 bases unmatched. The germline gives CDR1 SGDLS, CDR2 YYNGEE. DNA for the CDR3: TGTGCCAGCAGCGTATCTGGACAGGGGACTGAAGCTTTCTTT. This codes for CASSVSGQGTEAFF.

The V gene is TRBV5-6, the J gene TRBJ1-6; D remains unclear. The CDR3 spans 18 residues. Per germline, CDR1 SGHDT and CDR2 YYEEEE. Trimming left V 5 bases short and J 0 bases short, with 18 bases between. CDR3 DNA: TGTGCCAGCAGTCTTTCACCTTATTCGAGCTCCTATAATTCACCCCTCCACTTT. It codes for CASSLSPYSSSYNSPLHF.

J is TRBJ1-2 and V is TRBV6-5; D may be TRBD1 (6 bases). The CDR3 covers 16 residues. Trimming cost V 2 bases and J 3 bases, with 16 bases left between them. CDR1 and CDR2 from the germline V gene are MNHEY and SVGAGI. CDR3 region: CASSYPHRGGDYGYTF. The CDR3 DNA sequence: TGTGCCAGCAGTTACCCCCACCGGGGGGGCGACTATGGCTACACCTTC.

V gene TRBV2 combines with J gene TRBJ2-7, with TRBD1 matching 10 bases. V shed 10 bases, J shed 2 bases, and the junction held 2 bases outside the gene matches. The CDR3 runs to 12 residues. Germline V gene lookup returns CDR1 SNHLY and CDR2 FYNNEI. The CDR3 DNA sequence: TGTGCCACCGGGACAGGGGCCTACGAGCAGTACTTC. Translation gives CATGTGAYEQYF. The variable domain in full, completed from reference TRBV2 and TRBJ2-7, reads EPEVTQTPSHQVTQMGQEVILRCVPISNHLYFYWYRQILGQKVEFLVSFYNNEISEKSEIFDDQFSVERPDGSNFTLKIRSTKLEDSAMYFCATGTGAYEQYFGPGTRLTVT.

This chain uses TRBV30 with TRBJ1-6, with D possibly TRBD1 on 6 matching bases. Germline CDR1 GTSNPN, CDR2 SVGIG (reference sequence). The CDR3 runs to 13 residues. Trimming left V 7 bases short and J 4 bases short, with 11 bases between. The CDR3 bases are TGTGCCTACAGGGTAGGGTATAATTCACCCCTCCACTTT. This codes for CAYRVGYNSPLHF.

This chain links TRBV5-7 with TRBJ1-4; perhaps TRBD1 as D (6 bases). TRBV5-7 is given ORF status, its function remaining uncertain. Trimming removed 0 bases from V and 2 bases from J, with 11 bases in between. This CDR3 has 16 residues. The CDR3 is CASSLEQGRTNEKLFF. In nucleotides, the CDR3 is TGTGCCAGCAGCTTGGAGCAGGGGCGCACTAATGAAAAACTGTTTTTT.

The chain joins TRBV7-9 to TRBJ1-4; D is undetermined. CDR3 length: 14 residues. The V gene lost 2 bases and the J gene lost 0 bases, with 4 bases spanning the gap. The germline gives CDR1 SEHNR, CDR2 FQNEAQ (reference sequence). CDR3 protein: CASSLLATNEKLFF. DNA of the CDR3: TGTGCCAGCAGCTTACTTGCAACTAATGAAAAACTGTTTTTT. Complete variable domain (other parts from reference TRBV7-9 and TRBJ1-4): DTGVSQNPRHKITKRGQNVTFRCDPISEHNRLYWYRQTLGQGPEFLTYFQNEAQLEKSRLLSDRFSAERPKGSFSTLEIQRTEQGDSAMYLCASSLLATNEKLFFGSGTQLSVL.

The chain has TRBV7-9 and TRBJ1-1, with TRBD1 as a possible D gene (6 bases). The CDR3 sequence is 15 residues long. Germline loops: CDR1 SEHNR, CDR2 FQNEAQ (reference sequence). V shed 5 bases and J shed 12 bases, with 25 bases lying between them. CDR3: CASSTRGGGEGTTFF. CDR3 DNA sequence: TGTGCCAGCAGCACTAGAGGTGGGGGCGAGGGTACGACTTTCTTT.

This chain links TRBV7-9 with TRBJ2-7; D is possibly TRBD1 (5 bases). Germline V CDR1 and CDR2: SEHNR, FQNEAQ (reference sequence). Trimming removed 6 bases from V and 3 bases from J, with 12 bases in between. The CDR3 covers 13 residues. CDR3 sequence reads: CASSAGFFYEQYF. CDR3 nucleotide sequence: TGTGCCAGCAGTGCAGGGTTTTTCTACGAGCAGTACTTC. The full variable domain, with the rest looked up from reference TRBV7-9 and TRBJ2-7, is DTGVSQNPRHKITKRGQNVTFRCDPISEHNRLYWYRQTLGQGPEFLTYFQNEAQLEKSRLLSDRFSAERPKGSFSTLEIQRTEQGDSAMYLCASSAGFFYEQYFGPGTRLTVT.

J is TRBJ2-3 and V is TRBV9, with a weak D call TRBD2 (7 bases). This CDR3 is 15 amino acids long. Germline V lookup: CDR1 SGDLS, CDR2 YYNGEE. Trimming took 3 bases from V and 1 from J, leaving 12 bases between them. CDR3 nucleotides: TGTGCCAGCAGCGGGGGGGGGCCAGGCACAGATACGCAGTATTTT. Amino acid sequence: CASSGGGPGTDTQYF.

This clone was observed a handful of times. The J gene is TRBJ1-4, the V gene TRBV4-1; D not resolved. Germline V gene sequence: CDR1 MGHRA, CDR2 YSYEKL. The CDR3 is 14 residues long. Trimming removed 1 base from V and 6 bases from J, with 9 bases in between. As DNA, the CDR3 is TGCGCCAGCAGCCAAGGGCCGAGGGATGAAAAACTGTTTTTT. Translated: CASSQGPRDEKLFF.

The rearrangement uses TRBV2 and TRBJ2-7; D gene ambiguous. Germline V lookup: CDR1 SNHLY, CDR2 FYNNEI. The V end was cut by 1 base, the J end by 6 bases, with 10 bases between. The CDR3 covers 13 residues. In nucleotides, the CDR3 is TGTGCCAGCAGTGAAGTACGGGTAGGCGAGCAGTACTTC. Translated, it gives CASSEVRVGEQYF.

The chain uses TRBV4-1 and TRBJ1-2; D possibly corresponds to TRBD1 (5 bases). Germline V lookup: CDR1 MGHRA, CDR2 YSYEKL. The CDR3 contains 14 residues. The V end was cut by 4 bases, the J end by 8 bases, with 17 bases between. CDR3 coding DNA: TGCGCCAGCAGCCGGGGGGGAGATCTTCCGGGCTACACCTTC. Amino acid sequence: CASSRGGDLPGYTF.

The genes are TRBV29-1 and TRBJ1-2; D is undetermined. V lost 6 bases, J lost 4 bases, and 9 bases lay in between. CDR3 size: 11 residues. Germline V gives CDR1 SQVTM, CDR2 ANQGSEA. The CDR3 protein is CSVGSTYGYTF. As DNA, the CDR3 is TGCAGCGTCGGTTCAACCTATGGCTACACCTTC.

The chain couples TRBV9 to TRBJ2-7; D gene unclear. The V and J ends lost 0 bases and 0 bases respectively, with 7 bases between them. Germline lookup yields CDR1 SGDLS and CDR2 YYNGEE. The CDR3 sequence is 14 residues long. The CDR3: CASSVDPGSYEQYF. The CDR3 nucleotides are TGTGCCAGCAGCGTAGACCCGGGCTCCTACGAGCAGTACTTC.

The chain links TRBV11-3 to TRBJ2-3; no definite D call. Trimming shortened V by 5 bases and J by 7 bases, and 16 bases separated the two germline ends. Germline CDR1 and CDR2: SGHNT and YENEEA. CDR3 length: 14 residues. The CDR3 protein is CASSLGPTENTQYF. In nucleotides, the CDR3 is TGTGCCAGCAGCCTTGGGCCAACTGAGAATACGCAGTATTTT.

V gene TRBV9 combines with J gene TRBJ2-3, with a tentative D call TRBD2 (7 bases). Germline V gives CDR1 SGDLS, CDR2 YYNGEE. V gave up 5 bases and J gave up 4 bases, with 20 bases separating them. The CDR3 covers 16 residues. CDR3 amino acids: CASSVRGGRIPDTQYF. CDR3 sequence (DNA): TGTGCCAGCAGTGTAAGGGGGGGGAGAATCCCAGATACGCAGTATTTT.

The chain carries TRBV7-2 and TRBJ1-2, with a weak D call TRBD1 (5 bases). This CDR3 region has 15 residues. Trimming removed 1 base at V and 6 bases at J, with 15 bases between. Germline V gene sequence: CDR1 SGHTA, CDR2 FQGNSA. Here the CDR3 reads CASSLGGGEGHGYTF. CDR3 DNA: TGTGCCAGCAGCTTAGGTGGAGGGGAGGGTCATGGCTACACCTTC. Using reference TRBV7-2 and TRBJ1-2 for the parts outside the CDR3, the full variable domain is GAGVSQSPSNKVTEKGKDVELRCDPISGHTALYWYRQSLGQGLEFLIYFQGNSAPDKSGLPSDRFSAERTGGSVSTLTIQRTQQEDSAVYLCASSLGGGEGHGYTFGSGTRLTVV.

This chain uses TRBV27 with TRBJ1-5; D might be TRBD1 (5 bases). With 2 bases removed from V and 7 bases from J, the gap between germline ends came to 9 bases. Germline-derived CDR1 and CDR2 are MNHEY and SMNVEV (reference sequence). The CDR3 length is 13 residues. CDR3 amino acids: CASSLTGGQPQHF. The CDR3 DNA is TGTGCCAGCAGTTTAACAGGAGGGCAGCCCCAGCATTTT.